The 16 T cell receptor beta chains below were found in one sample sequenced in a study of graft-versus-host responses after intestinal transplantation. Clones were read by immunoSEQ multiplex PCR, and TCRdb kept only the in-frame ones, dropping some. The sample yields about 16,000 clones, 85% to 95% seen once. This specimen consisted of PBMCs, obtained 23 days after intestinal transplant. The receptor source for this set is a human patient who received an intestinal transplant, so some T cells may come from the graft donor.

V gene TRBV29-1 combines with J gene TRBJ2-5; D remains unclear. The end of the DNA fits TRBJ2-7 better, so the J call may be wrong. The length of the CDR3 is 14 residues. Per the germline V gene, CDR1 is SQVTM and CDR2 is ANQGSEA. The CDR3 reads CSVEKYHGTYEQYF. Written as DNA, the CDR3 is TGCAGCGTTGAAAAATACCACGGAACCTACGAGCAGTACTTC.

The CDR3 here is CASSLGLDSDEQYF. The CDR3 DNA is TGTGCCAGCAGCTTGGGGCTAGATTCTGACGAGCAGTACTTC. The chain links TRBV5-4 to TRBJ2-7; D remains unclear. V was cut by 0 bases and J by 5 bases, with 12 bases left in between. The CDR3 loop spans 14 amino acids. The V gene's germline CDR1 is SGHNT and CDR2 YYREEE (reference sequence).

The chain combines TRBV21-1 with TRBJ2-1; the table's D gene call, TRBD2, was not cross checked with the DNA. TRBV21-1 is marked as a pseudogene. This CDR3 is built from 16 residues. This chain's CDR3 is CASSKEQRVSYNEQFF. DNA for the CDR3: TGTGCCAGCAGCAAAGAACAACGGGTGTCCTACAATGAGCAGTTCTTC.

The chain combines TRBV27 with TRBJ1-1; TRBD1 matches at 8 bases. The CDR3 length is 13 residues. CDR1 MNHEY and CDR2 SMNVEV come from the germline V gene (reference sequence). The J segment lost 5 bases and the V segment lost 9 bases, leaving 8 bases of the junction unmatched. The CDR3 DNA is TGTGCCAGACCGGACAGGGCAAGGACTGAAGCTTTCTTT. Its protein product is CARPDRARTEAFF.

DNA of the CDR3: TGTGCCAGCAGCTTTGTAGGGGGGTTCGATGAGCAGTTCTTC. Translation: CASSFVGGFDEQFF. The chain recombines TRBV7-3 with TRBJ2-1; D possibly uses TRBD1 or TRBD2 (6 bases each). Germline V gene sequence: CDR1 SGHTA, CDR2 FQGTGA. This CDR3 is 14 amino acids long. V lost 3 bases and J 8 bases, leaving 14 bases between the germline ends.

This chain connects TRBV27 to TRBJ2-2; unclear D gene. CDR1 and CDR2 (germline): MNHEY, SMNVEV (reference sequence). CDR3 length: 13 amino acids. V was shortened by 0 bases and J by 5 bases, with 4 bases between the two germline ends. The CDR3, as DNA: TGTGCCAGCAGTTTATCCTATACCGGGGAGCTGTTTTTT. Its translation is CASSLSYTGELFF.

The rearrangement joins TRBV15 to TRBJ2-7; 10 nucleotides line up with TRBD2. V lost 5 bases, J lost 0 bases, and 4 bases stayed unmatched. From germline, CDR1 is LNHNV and CDR2 YYDKDF (reference sequence). This CDR3 has 15 amino acids. Here the CDR3 reads CATSVSGRASYEQYF. CDR3 nucleotides: TGTGCCACCAGCGTAAGCGGGAGGGCCTCCTACGAGCAGTACTTC.

This chain joins TRBV7-2 and TRBJ1-2, with 7 nucleotides matching TRBD1. Germline CDR1 is SGHTA and CDR2 is FQGNSA. The length of the CDR3 is 13 residues. Unmatched junction bases numbered 8, after V lost 5 bases and J lost 8 bases. CDR3 DNA sequence: TGTGCCAGCAGCCATAGACAGGGTGGAGGCTACACCTTC. It is translated as CASSHRQGGGYTF.

This sequence joins TRBV5-4 and TRBJ2-7; TRBD2 aligns across 13 bases. The germline V gene has CDR1 SGHNT and CDR2 YYREEE (reference sequence). The CDR3 has 15 residues. V shed 4 bases, J shed 2 bases, and the junction held 3 bases outside the gene matches. The CDR3 nucleotides are TGTGCCAGCAGCCTCGGACTAGCGGGGGCCTACGAGCAGTACTTC. This encodes CASSLGLAGAYEQYF.

This sequence joins TRBV28 and TRBJ1-2; TRBD1 might be the D (6 bases). The V and J ends lost 7 bases and 3 bases respectively, with 12 bases between them. The CDR3 runs 13 residues. Germline values: CDR1 MDHEN, CDR2 SYDVKM. CDR3 amino acids: CASISQGYYGYTF. CDR3 nucleotides: TGTGCCAGCATCTCACAGGGCTACTATGGCTACACCTTC.

This chain uses TRBV9 with TRBJ2-7, with TRBD2 matching 7 bases. V dropped 0 bases and J dropped 6; count of bases not matched to a gene: 3. The CDR3 totals 13 residues. Looked up from germline, CDR1 is SGDLS and CDR2 is YYNGEE. The DNA of the CDR3 is TGTGCCAGCAGCGTAGTGACGGGAGGCGAGCAGTACTTC. Its protein is CASSVVTGGEQYF.

The CDR3 is CAGAVGTGGLSSYNSPLHF. The CDR3 region has the DNA TGCGCCGGAGCAGTCGGGACAGGGGGATTGAGCTCCTATAATTCACCCCTCCACTTT. The chain employs TRBV23-1 and TRBJ1-6, with 11 bases that match TRBD1. TRBV23-1 belongs to the ORF category, with a function that is uncertain. V lost 11 bases, J lost 0 bases, and 15 bases stayed unmatched. The CDR3 loop spans 19 amino acids.

The V and J genes are TRBV6-5 and TRBJ2-1; no definite D call. CDR1 MNHEY and CDR2 SVGAGI come from the germline V gene. This CDR3 spans 15 amino acids. Trimming left V 9 bases short and J 0 bases short, with 15 bases between. The CDR3 DNA reads TGTGCCAGTAGAGCTTGGACGAGCTCCTACAATGAGCAGTTCTTC. Encoded protein: CASRAWTSSYNEQFF.

The chain carries TRBV7-3 and TRBJ2-1; 7 bases fit TRBD2. The CDR3 runs to 15 residues. Germline V gene lookup returns CDR1 SGHTA and CDR2 FQGTGA. V shed 0 bases and J 9 bases; nucleotides not matched to a gene: 8. CDR3 bases: TGTGCCAGCAGCTTAACGGCTAGCGGTAGCAGTGAGCAGTTCTTC. Its protein is CASSLTASGSSEQFF. The full variable domain, rest sourced from reference TRBV7-3 and TRBJ2-1, is GAGVSQTPSNKVTEKGKYVELRCDPISGHTALYWYRQSLGQGPEFLIYFQGTGAADDSGLPNDRFFAVRPEGSVSTLKIQRTERGDSAVYLCASSLTASGSSEQFFGPGTRLTVL.

V usage is TRBV2 and J usage is TRBJ2-5, with TRBD2 matching over 8 bases. The trim removed 4 bases at V and 1 base at J, leaving 5 bases unmatched. CDR1 and CDR2 from the germline V gene are SNHLY and FYNNEI. The CDR3 extends over 15 amino acids. The CDR3 coding sequence is TGTGCCAGCAGTGCAGTACTAGCGGTCCAAGAGACCCAGTACTTC. It translates to CASSAVLAVQETQYF.

The rearrangement joins TRBV29-1 to TRBJ2-1, with TRBD2 matching 8 bases. The junction had 10 bases not matched to a gene; V was cut back by 3 bases and J by 6 bases. Germline CDR1 reads SQVTM; CDR2 reads ANQGSEA. The CDR3 spans 15 residues. The CDR3 sequence is CSVDPTSLAGNEQFF. CDR3 nucleotides: TGCAGCGTTGACCCGACCAGCCTAGCGGGCAATGAGCAGTTCTTC.